Each of the 23 T cell receptor beta chains below was sequenced from the same sample in a study of blood T cell repertoires in COVID-19. The data were produced by immunoSEQ multiplex PCR, yet TCRdb's version contains in-frame clones alone and is incomplete. The sample includes hundreds of thousands of clones, approximately 86% seen only once; the top ten take over 1%. The specimen was peripheral blood. The receptor source for this set is a man in his 70s with acute or convalescent COVID-19.

V and J are TRBV5-6 and TRBJ1-5; D gene ambiguous. V was clipped by 0 bases and J by 5 bases, with 9 bases between them. CDR1 is SGHDT, CDR2 YYEEEE, per germline. CDR3 length: 14 amino acids. CDR3 sequence: CASSLGGLDQPQHF. CDR3 bases: TGTGCCAGCAGCTTGGGCGGGTTGGATCAGCCCCAGCATTTT.

V is TRBV12-3 or TRBV12-4 and J is TRBJ1-5; D not resolved. V was cut by 7 bases and J by 6 bases, with 10 bases left in between. The CDR3 is made up of 12 amino acids. The CDR3 nucleotides are TGTGCCAGCACCAAAACAAGTCAGCCCCAGCATTTT. It codes for CASTKTSQPQHF.

This clone has only a few counts. The chain joins TRBV27 to TRBJ2-3; tentative D call: TRBD1 (5 bases). The CDR3 runs to 14 residues. V lost 0 bases and J lost 8, with 12 bases in between. The germline V gene has CDR1 MNHEY and CDR2 SMNVEV (reference sequence). CDR3 protein: CASSLSQGRATQYF. CDR3 coding DNA: TGTGCCAGCAGTTTATCCCAGGGTCGGGCTACGCAGTATTTT.

This rearrangement joins TRBV28 to TRBJ1-2; 11 bases match TRBD1. The CDR3 is 20 amino acids. Germline CDR1 reads MDHEN; CDR2 reads SYDVKM. V lost 2 bases to trimming and J lost 10 bases; unmatched junction nucleotides: 24. The CDR3 bases are TGTGCCAGCAGTTTAAGCCGGGTCTCGGGGGCGTGGACAGGGGGCCTTTCCTACACCTTC. Translation: CASSLSRVSGAWTGGLSYTF.

The chain is built from TRBV6-2 or TRBV6-3 and TRBJ2-7; 7 bases line up with TRBD2. Germline assignment: CDR1 MNHEY and CDR2 SVGEGT. CDR3 length equals 14 residues. J lost 3 bases, V lost 4 bases, and 6 bases had no gene match. The CDR3 DNA sequence: TGTGCCAGCAGTTCTATTGCGGGGGTCTACGAGCAGTACTTC. Its translation: CASSSIAGVYEQYF.

This chain links TRBV6-2 or TRBV6-3 with TRBJ2-1; 8 bases agree with TRBD2. After removal of 5 bases from V and 8 bases from J, the junction contained 11 bases not matched to a gene. Germline values: CDR1 MNHEY, CDR2 SVGEGT. The CDR3 runs 15 residues. CDR3 loop: CASSHHGSGIYEQFF. DNA for the CDR3: TGTGCCAGCAGTCACCATGGTAGCGGGATCTATGAGCAGTTCTTC.

J is TRBJ2-5 and V is TRBV10-2; TRBD2 agrees at 7 bases. Germline V lookup: CDR1 WSHSY, CDR2 SAAADI. V gave up 4 bases and J gave up 2 bases; unmatched junction bases: 4. CDR3 length: 14 amino acids. CDR3: CASSGGGDQETQYF. CDR3 sequence (DNA): TGCGCCAGCAGTGGCGGGGGAGATCAAGAGACCCAGTACTTC.

This sequence joins TRBV5-4 and TRBJ2-3; 15 bases align to TRBD2. The CDR3 covers 15 residues. The trim removed 3 bases at V and 10 bases at J, leaving 6 bases unmatched. Per germline, CDR1 SGHNT and CDR2 YYREEE (reference sequence). The CDR3, as DNA: TGTGCCAGCAGCTCCGGACTAGCGGGGGGGCCGGCGCAGTATTTT. Its protein product is CASSSGLAGGPAQYF.

The J gene is TRBJ2-1, the V gene TRBV7-2; 8 bases agree with TRBD2. The CDR3 contains 15 residues. The V gene's germline CDR1 is SGHTA and CDR2 FQGNSA. The trim removed 2 bases at V and 4 bases at J, leaving 4 bases unmatched. Here the CDR3 reads CASSLRGGGYNEQFF. CDR3 DNA sequence: TGTGCCAGCAGCTTACGGGGGGGCGGGTACAATGAGCAGTTCTTC.

This chain connects TRBV2 to TRBJ1-1; D gene ambiguous. This CDR3 is 13 amino acids long. Germline-derived CDR1 and CDR2 are SNHLY and FYNNEI. V lost 5 bases, J lost 3 bases, and 10 bases lay in between. This CDR3 reads CASSLVRDTEAFF. The CDR3 DNA reads TGTGCCAGCAGTCTGGTTCGGGACACTGAAGCTTTCTTT.

The J gene is TRBJ2-1, the V gene TRBV6-2 or TRBV6-3; 7 bases match TRBD2. Germline values: CDR1 MNHEY, CDR2 SVGEGT. The CDR3 covers 16 residues. J gave up 5 bases and V 4 bases, and 11 bases lay outside the gene matches. CDR3 DNA: TGTGCCAGCAGTTTAGTCTCCGGGAGGCTGAACAATGAGCAGTTCTTC. It is translated as CASSLVSGRLNNEQFF.

The chain is built from TRBV28 and TRBJ2-2, with 11 bases lining up with TRBD2. The CDR3 sequence is 14 residues long. Germline CDR1 MDHEN, CDR2 SYDVKM. With 5 bases clipped from V and 7 bases from J, the junction kept 3 bases outside the gene matches. The CDR3 DNA reads TGTGCCAGCAGTCTTCTAGCGGGGGGCGGGGAGCTGTTTTTT. It yields the protein CASSLLAGGGELFF.

The chain recombines TRBV10-1 with TRBJ2-7; 14 bases line up with TRBD2. The length of the CDR3 is 13 residues. V trimming: 10 bases; J trimming: 6 bases; junction bases outside the gene matches: 5. Germline assignment: CDR1 WNHNN and CDR2 SYGVQD (reference sequence). CDR3: CATGTSGSREQYF. CDR3 DNA sequence: TGCGCCACCGGGACTAGCGGGAGCCGCGAGCAGTACTTC.

In this sample, this clone turned up a few times. The CDR3 DNA sequence: TGTGCCAGCAGCTTAGCAGGATCGGGTGGCTACACCTTC. Protein sequence: CASSLAGSGGYTF. V and J are TRBV7-2 and TRBJ1-2, with no clear D. The CDR3 sequence is 13 residues long. V was cut by 0 bases and J by 7 bases, with 9 bases left in between. The V gene's germline CDR1 is SGHTA and CDR2 FQGNSA.

In its sample, this clone was seen once. This chain connects TRBV6-5 to TRBJ2-5, with D unclear. This CDR3 has 13 amino acids. CDR1 is MNHEY and CDR2 is SVGAGI in the germline V gene. Trimming stripped 5 bases from V and 1 base from J, with 8 bases between. Here the CDR3 reads CASSIRSQETQYF. The CDR3 DNA reads as TGTGCCAGCAGTATACGGAGCCAAGAGACCCAGTACTTC.

This clone has only a few counts. The chain's CDR3 is CASCAVQGYEQYF. The CDR3 DNA reads as TGTGCCAGCTGTGCCGTACAGGGCTACGAGCAGTACTTC. The gene calls are TRBV18 and TRBJ2-7; perhaps TRBD1 as D (6 bases). Trimming cost V 7 bases and J 3 bases, with 13 bases left between them. Germline V gene lookup returns CDR1 KGHSH and CDR2 LQKENI. The CDR3 runs to 13 residues.

CDR3 residues: CASSVGGDYTEAFF. Written as DNA, the CDR3 is TGTGCCAGCAGCGTAGGCGGTGATTACACTGAAGCTTTCTTT. The chain combines TRBV9 with TRBJ1-1; no reliable D call. The germline V gene has CDR1 SGDLS and CDR2 YYNGEE. The ends were cut back, 0 bases at V and 3 bases at J, with 9 bases in the middle. The CDR3 sequence is 14 residues long.

This clone has a single count. CDR3 nucleotides: TGTGCCAGCAGTTGGAGTCGGTACGAGCAGTACTTC. It encodes CASSWSRYEQYF. The chain couples TRBV6-2 or TRBV6-3 to TRBJ2-7; D gene unclear. This CDR3 comprises 12 residues. The V gene lost 4 bases and the J gene lost 4 bases, with 8 bases spanning the gap. Germline CDR1 reads MNHEY; CDR2 reads SVGEGT.

V is TRBV7-6 and J is TRBJ2-5; 15 bases map to TRBD2. The CDR3 totals 16 residues. Germline lookup yields CDR1 SGHVS and CDR2 FNYEAQ. After removal of 3 bases from V and 1 base from J, the junction contained 0 bases not matched to a gene. The CDR3, as DNA: TGTGCCAGCAGCTTGGGACTAGCGGGGGGCCAAGAGACCCAGTACTTC. It yields the protein CASSLGLAGGQETQYF.

CDR3 nucleotide sequence: TGTGCCACCGAGGGGACAGGGGTGTCTGAAGCTTTCTTT. Translation gives CATEGTGVSEAFF. The chain is built from TRBV10-3 and TRBJ1-1, with TRBD1 identical over 10 bases. The CDR3 contains 13 residues. V shed 10 bases and J 6 bases; nucleotides not matched to a gene: 8. CDR1 ENHRY and CDR2 SYGVKD come from the germline V gene.

This chain joins TRBV12-3 or TRBV12-4 and TRBJ1-2, with a tentative D call TRBD1 (5 bases). The CDR3 extends over 11 amino acids. V was shortened by 6 bases and J by 9 bases, with 11 bases between the two germline ends. The CDR3 sequence: CASRQGGSYTF. The CDR3 coding sequence is TGTGCCAGCAGGCAGGGTGGCAGCTACACCTTC.

This sequence joins TRBV15 and TRBJ2-5, with 8 nucleotides matching TRBD1. The V gene end was trimmed by 3 bases and the J gene end by 4 bases; junction bases not matched to a gene: 7. This CDR3 comprises 15 residues. Per the germline V gene, CDR1 is LNHNV and CDR2 is YYDKDF (reference sequence). CDR3 bases: TGTGCCACCAGCAGGGCCCCAGGGGGCCGAGAGACCCAGTACTTC. Translation: CATSRAPGGRETQYF.

CDR3 protein: CASSIGPIGPLPQDYNEQFF. The CDR3 DNA reads as TGTGCCAGCAGCATAGGACCAATAGGCCCCCTCCCACAGGATTACAATGAGCAGTTCTTC. The chain has TRBV7-6 and TRBJ2-1, with D possibly TRBD1 on 5 matching bases. In germline, CDR1 is SGHVS, CDR2 FNYEAQ. V was pared by 5 bases and J by 4 bases, with 30 bases between. This CDR3 comprises 20 residues.